These 4 T cell receptor beta chains originate from one sample sequenced in a study of CD8 T cells in Susac syndrome. RNA in amounts of roughly 0.45 to 1 ug was reverse transcribed with random hexamers. One entry per CDR3 protein results from TCRdb running MiXCR on the immunoSEQ multiplex PCR reads. Of about 210,000 distinct CDR3 sequences listed, approximately 95% are singletons. Sequencing was carried out using CD4+ T cells from PBMCs. The receptors were gathered from a human donor with multiple sclerosis.

The CDR3 bases are TGTGCCAGCACCCTGGACCGCCACGAGCAGTACTTC. Residues: CASTLDRHEQYF. V gene TRBV12-3 or TRBV12-4 combines with J gene TRBJ2-7, with no clear D. Trimming pared 7 bases from V and 5 bases from J, leaving 12 bases between. The CDR3 spans 12 residues.

V usage is TRBV7-2 and J usage is TRBJ1-1; D ambiguous. Looked up from germline, CDR1 is SGHTA and CDR2 is FQGNSA. V lost 4 bases, J lost 4 bases, and 19 bases lay in between. The CDR3 contains 16 residues. The CDR3 sequence is CASSSERMGLGTEAFF. Written as DNA, the CDR3 is TGTGCCAGCAGCTCCGAAAGGATGGGGTTGGGCACTGAAGCTTTCTTT.

V is TRBV12-3 or TRBV12-4 and J is TRBJ2-1; TRBD1 aligns across 8 bases. The V gene end was trimmed by 5 bases and the J gene end by 4 bases; junction bases not matched to a gene: 4. The CDR3 has 14 amino acids. CDR3 sequence reads: CASSGQGSYNEQFF. As DNA, the CDR3 is TGTGCCAGCAGTGGACAGGGAAGTTACAATGAGCAGTTCTTC.

The chain couples TRBV20-1 to TRBJ2-4, with 8 bases matching TRBD1. Per germline, CDR1 DFQATT and CDR2 SNEGSKA (reference sequence). J was trimmed by 8 bases and V by 5 bases; bases with no gene match: 11. The CDR3 is made up of 14 amino acids. The CDR3 protein is CSALARTGTDIQYF. For the CDR3, the DNA is TGCAGTGCTCTAGCGCGGACAGGGACCGACATTCAGTACTTC.